This entry concerns a single T cell receptor (beta chain). Sequence at one end of the junction differs from germline and may be a read error. MiXCR was run by TCRdb on the PCR reads, yielding one entry per CDR3 protein. This sample yields 460,000 or so distinct CDR3 sequences, of which about 20% are seen a single time; approximately 0.8% belongs to the top ten. The CDR3 length is 20 residues. CDR1 and CDR2 (germline): SGDLS, YYNGEE. This specimen comes from a study of molecular identifiers for immune sequencing clone quantification. The rearrangement links TRBV9 to TRBJ2-3; possible D gene TRBD1, 6 bases. Sample: naive CD8+ T cells from blood, with Jurkat cell RNA spiked in. The subset was: FACS-sorted CD8+CD4-CCR7+CD45RA+ naive T cells. The TCR originated in a human donor in good health. Some libraries in this study had Jurkat cell RNA spiked in. The CDR3 loop is CANSGFVGSGETFSTDTQYF. In DNA form, the CDR3 reads TGTGCCAACAGCGGATTCGTGGGATCAGGGGAGACCTTTAGCACAGATACGCAGTATTTT.